The source of this TCR beta chain is a study of CD8+CD57+ T cells in acquired aplastic anemia. Remarks on this clonotype: What it recognizes is unknown.

Study outcomes and limitations: Patients and controls shared twenty-nine CD8+ CDR3 sequences. In CD8+ cells, Simpson's diversity showed no significant difference between patients and controls.

Trimming shortened V by 1 base and J by 0 bases, and 10 bases separated the two germline ends. The germline CDR1 and CDR2 sequences are SGHTA and FQGNSA. The CDR3 has 17 amino acids. Both TCR beta VDJ combination and CDR3 sequence profiling were carried out. Genomic DNA was the template for this profiling. TCRdb recomputed calls from the reads with MiXCR, one row per CDR3 protein. The table lists about 270,000 distinct CDR3 sequences, approximately 57% of them singletons. This TCR was sampled from a human donor with severe aplastic anemia or a healthy control (not recorded which). J is TRBJ2-6 and V is TRBV7-2; possibly TRBD1 for D (6 bases). Input material: sorted CD4+, CD8+, or CD8+CD57+ T cells (not recorded which) from PBMCs. DNA of the CDR3: TGTGCCAGCAGCTTAGTCGGGACATACTCTGGGGCCAACGTCCTGACTTTC. This encodes CASSLVGTYSGANVLTF.